Below, 29 T cell receptor beta chains from the same sample are listed, as sequenced in a study of blood T cell repertoires in COVID-19. Assay: immunoSEQ multiplex PCR; the TCRdb copy retains only in-frame clones and omits some. Seen here are about 49,000 clones, roughly 89% observed once, and the top ten hold roughly 1.5%. The sequencing sample was made of peripheral blood. These receptor sequences come from a man over 45 with acute or convalescent COVID-19.

The table lists this clone with a count of one. The chain combines TRBV20-1 with TRBJ2-1, with no clear D. Germline CDR1 is DFQATT and CDR2 is SNEGSKA (reference sequence). The V gene lost 3 bases and the J gene lost 5 bases, with 5 bases spanning the gap. The length of the CDR3 is 11 residues. The CDR3 loop reads CSASWHNEQFF. The CDR3 DNA reads as TGCAGTGCTAGTTGGCACAATGAGCAGTTCTTC.

The chain has TRBV27 and TRBJ2-3; the D gene is possibly TRBD2 (7 bases). The length of the CDR3 is 16 residues. With 6 bases removed from V and 3 bases from J, the gap between germline ends came to 19 bases. The germline V gene has CDR1 MNHEY and CDR2 SMNVEV (reference sequence). The CDR3 region is CASRRLQGGGTDTQYF. For the CDR3, the DNA is TGTGCCAGCAGGAGACTCCAGGGAGGGGGGACAGATACGCAGTATTTT.

The chain joins TRBV5-1 to TRBJ2-1, with 9 bases that match TRBD1. Germline CDR1 and CDR2: SGHRS and YFSETQ. V shed 7 bases and J 8 bases; nucleotides not matched to a gene: 7. The CDR3 has 13 amino acids. DNA for the CDR3: TGCGCCAGCGCGGGGACAGGGAGGGATGAGCAGTTCTTC. Its protein is CASAGTGRDEQFF. Complete variable domain (other parts from reference TRBV5-1 and TRBJ2-1): KAGVTQTPRYLIKTRGQQVTLSCSPISGHRSVSWYQQTPGQGLQFLFEYFSETQRNKGNFPGRFSGRQFSNSRSEMNVSTLELGDSALYLCASAGTGRDEQFFGPGTRLTVL.

CDR3 loop: CASSFRGSLPPSTDTQYF. CDR3 DNA sequence: TGTGCCAGCAGTTTTCGAGGCTCGTTACCCCCTAGCACAGATACGCAGTATTTT. The rearrangement joins TRBV27 to TRBJ2-3; D is ambiguous. The CDR3 consists of 18 residues. The V and J ends lost 3 bases and 0 bases respectively, with 19 bases between them. Germline CDR1 reads MNHEY; CDR2 reads SMNVEV (reference sequence).

The V call is TRBV18, the J call TRBJ2-6; 10 bases agree with TRBD1. Germline CDR1 is KGHSH and CDR2 is LQKENI. V was pared by 3 bases and J by 4 bases, with 6 bases of the junction left unmatched. The length of the CDR3 is 17 residues. The CDR3 here is CASSPVGTGVGANVLTF. CDR3 coding DNA: TGTGCCAGCTCACCTGTAGGGACAGGGGTCGGGGCCAACGTCCTGACTTTC.

V is TRBV5-1 and J is TRBJ2-3; tentative D call: TRBD2 (5 bases). Germline CDR1 SGHRS, CDR2 YFSETQ. Trimming took 7 bases from V and 10 from J, leaving 25 bases between them. The CDR3 runs 15 residues. This CDR3 reads CASFLSGASLPAQYF. CDR3 sequence (DNA): TGCGCCAGCTTCCTAAGCGGTGCCAGCTTGCCGGCGCAGTATTTT.

The chain carries TRBV28 and TRBJ1-2; TRBD1 agrees at 9 bases. V trimming: 7 bases; J trimming: 6 bases; junction bases outside the gene matches: 9. CDR3 size: 14 residues. Germline lookup yields CDR1 MDHEN and CDR2 SYDVKM. In DNA, the CDR3 is TGTGCCAGCAACCCCCCGACAGGGGGTAATGGCTACACCTTC. It translates to CASNPPTGGNGYTF.

This chain links TRBV10-3 with TRBJ1-2, with D hard to call. V was clipped by 7 bases and J by 4 bases, with 22 bases between them. CDR1 is ENHRY and CDR2 is SYGVKD in the germline V gene. CDR3 length: 16 residues. CDR3 nucleotide sequence: TGTGCCATCACGGGAGGGTTAGCGAGACCCCCCTATGGCTACACCTTC. Translated, it gives CAITGGLARPPYGYTF.

This chain uses TRBV19 with TRBJ1-1; tentatively, D is TRBD1 (6 bases). Germline V gene data show CDR1 as LNHDA and CDR2 as SQIVND (reference sequence). CDR3 length equals 16 residues. With 3 bases removed from V and 5 bases from J, the gap between germline ends came to 19 bases. The DNA for the CDR3 is TGTGCCAGTAGTATTCCGCAGGGGATAAGCATTACTGAAGCTTTCTTT. It translates to CASSIPQGISITEAFF.

The chain has TRBV6-2 or TRBV6-3 and TRBJ2-3; TRBD1 aligns across 10 bases. CDR3 length equals 16 residues. Trimming cost V 6 bases and J 0 bases; bases outside gene matches: 6. Germline V gene data show CDR1 as MNHEY and CDR2 as SVGEGT. CDR3 sequence reads: CASSRRTGGSTDTQYF. The CDR3 DNA reads TGTGCCAGCAGCCGCCGGACAGGGGGGAGCACAGATACGCAGTATTTT.

The rearrangement uses TRBV28 and TRBJ2-1; 10 nucleotides agree with TRBD2. The CDR3 contains 17 residues. Germline assignment: CDR1 MDHEN and CDR2 SYDVKM. V lost 3 bases and J lost 7; bases outside the gene matches: 12. The CDR3 sequence is CASSFGGSGRTGNEQFF. CDR3 coding DNA: TGTGCCAGCAGTTTCGGGGGTAGCGGGAGGACCGGGAATGAGCAGTTCTTC. Looking up the rest from reference TRBV28 and TRBJ2-1 gives the full variable domain: DVKVTQSSRYLVKRTGEKVFLECVQDMDHENMFWYRQDPGLGLRLIYFSYDVKMKEKGDIPEGYSVSREKKERFSLILESASTNQTSMYLCASSFGGSGRTGNEQFFGPGTRLTVL.

The CDR3 bases are TGTGCCAGCAGCCAAGGGAGTCATGAGCAGTTCTTC. Translating gives CASSQGSHEQFF. The chain couples TRBV3-1 (or the pseudogene TRBV3-2) to TRBJ2-1; the D is unclear. Trimming removed 1 base at V and 8 bases at J, with 6 bases between. In germline, CDR1 is LGHDT, CDR2 YNNKEL (reference sequence). This CDR3 is built from 12 residues.

The genes are TRBV5-4 and TRBJ1-4; the match to TRBD1 covers 7 bases. V trimming: 0 bases; J trimming: 8 bases; junction bases outside the gene matches: 4. Germline lookup yields CDR1 SGHNT and CDR2 YYREEE (reference sequence). The CDR3 runs to 14 residues. CDR3 coding DNA: TGTGCCAGCAGCTTGGGACAGGGACACGAAAAACTGTTTTTT. Its translation is CASSLGQGHEKLFF.

The gene calls are TRBV27 and TRBJ1-5; TRBD1 matches at 7 bases. Trimming cost V 4 bases and J 6 bases; bases outside gene matches: 12. Germline V gene sequence: CDR1 MNHEY, CDR2 SMNVEV (reference sequence). The CDR3 contains 16 residues. The CDR3 DNA follows: TGTGCCAGCAGTTCCGCGGGACAGATTTATGGTCAGCCCCAGCATTTT. Its protein is CASSSAGQIYGQPQHF.

The chain couples TRBV3-1 (or the pseudogene TRBV3-2) to TRBJ2-2, with TRBD1 matching 8 bases. This CDR3 region has 16 residues. CDR1 LGHDT and CDR2 YNNKEL come from the germline V gene (reference sequence). After removal of 4 bases from V and 4 bases from J, the junction contained 8 bases not matched to a gene. This CDR3 reads CASSLAWTGRTGELFF. The CDR3 DNA follows: TGTGCCAGCAGCCTAGCGTGGACAGGGCGCACCGGGGAGCTGTTTTTT.

The chain carries TRBV19 and TRBJ1-1, with D tentatively TRBD1 (6 bases). CDR1 is LNHDA and CDR2 is SQIVND in the germline V gene (reference sequence). Trimming left V 6 bases short and J 6 bases short, with 17 bases between. The CDR3 length is 14 residues. CDR3 sequence (DNA): TGTGCCAGTAGATCAAACAGGGAAGGCGCTGAAGCTTTCTTT. As protein: CASRSNREGAEAFF.

Here the CDR3 DNA reads TGTGCCAGCAGCTTACCCCAGGGGGCTGGAAACACCATATATTTT. This codes for CASSLPQGAGNTIYF. V and J are TRBV7-6 and TRBJ1-3; 7 bases map to TRBD1. Per the germline V gene, CDR1 is SGHVS and CDR2 is FNYEAQ. CDR3 length: 15 amino acids. The V gene end was trimmed by 2 bases and the J gene end by 2 bases; junction bases not matched to a gene: 3.

This sequence joins TRBV5-1 and TRBJ1-1, with TRBD1 identical over 10 bases. J gave up 6 bases and V 0 bases, and 2 bases lay outside the gene matches. The CDR3 has 14 residues. CDR1 and CDR2 from the germline V gene are SGHRS and YFSETQ. CDR3 DNA sequence: TGCGCCAGCAGCTTGGGACAGGGGGCATCTGAAGCTTTCTTT. It yields the protein CASSLGQGASEAFF.

A note on this clone: Sequence at one end of the junction differs from germline and may be a read error. The chain joins TRBV11-2 to TRBJ1-2; D perhaps matches TRBD1 (6 bases). Germline V gene lookup returns CDR1 SGHAT and CDR2 FQNNGV. This CDR3 comprises 19 residues. This CDR3 reads CASSHLRASESAGRGTVRF. The CDR3 DNA is TGTGCCAGCAGCCATCTCAGGGCGTCGGAGTCCGCGGGTAGGGGGACCGTGCGCTTC. The full variable domain, completed using reference TRBV11-2 and TRBJ1-2, is EAGVAQSPRYKIIEKRQSVAFWCNPISGHATLYWYQQILGQGPKLLIQFQNNGVVDDSQLPKDRFSAERLKGVDSTLKIQPAKLEDSAVYLCASSHLRASESAGRGTVRFGSGTRLTVV.

This chain links TRBV29-1 with TRBJ1-4, with 8 nucleotides matching TRBD1. Trimming took 5 bases from V and 5 from J; bases not matched to a gene: 10. The CDR3 sequence is 15 residues long. CDR1 and CDR2 from the germline V gene are SQVTM and ANQGSEA. CDR3 loop: CSVRIRGLWNEKLFF. As DNA, the CDR3 is TGCAGCGTTCGCATCAGGGGGCTGTGGAATGAAAAACTGTTTTTT.

The chain combines TRBV5-1 with TRBJ2-1; 8 bases align to TRBD2. This CDR3 has 15 residues. V shed 3 bases and J 9 bases; nucleotides not matched to a gene: 11. Germline-derived CDR1 and CDR2 are SGHRS and YFSETQ. Here the CDR3 reads CASSSTSGEAGEQFF. In DNA, the CDR3 is TGCGCCAGCAGCTCCACTAGCGGCGAAGCGGGTGAGCAGTTCTTC.

The chain combines TRBV15 with TRBJ2-7; 10 nucleotides align to TRBD2. Germline V lookup: CDR1 LNHNV, CDR2 YYDKDF (reference sequence). The CDR3 has 15 residues. Trimming at V came to 0 bases and at J to 6 bases, leaving 5 bases not matched to a gene. The CDR3: CATSREASGGSEQYF. The CDR3 DNA reads TGTGCCACCAGCAGAGAGGCTAGCGGGGGTAGCGAGCAGTACTTC.

The J gene is TRBJ1-2, the V gene TRBV24-1; 8 bases map to TRBD1. The length of the CDR3 is 13 residues. J was trimmed by 6 bases and V by 7 bases; bases with no gene match: 6. Germline values: CDR1 KGHDR, CDR2 SFDVKD. In nucleotides, the CDR3 is TGTGCCACCAGCCAGGACAGGGTAAATGGCTACACCTTC. Its translation is CATSQDRVNGYTF.

The genes are TRBV28 and TRBJ1-1; D is undetermined. V was shortened by 1 base and J by 6 bases, with 9 bases between the two germline ends. Germline CDR1 MDHEN, CDR2 SYDVKM. The CDR3 has 13 residues. The CDR3 reads CASSLSTPAEAFF. The CDR3 nucleotides read TGTGCCAGCAGTTTATCCACGCCGGCTGAAGCTTTCTTT.

The chain carries TRBV6-2 or TRBV6-3 and TRBJ2-1; 7 nucleotides match TRBD1. The CDR3 totals 14 residues. The trim removed 2 bases at V and 4 bases at J, leaving 2 bases unmatched. The V gene's germline CDR1 is MNHEY and CDR2 SVGEGT. CDR3 bases: TGTGCCAGCAGTTACAGGGACAGTTACAATGAGCAGTTCTTC. This translates into CASSYRDSYNEQFF.

The chain uses TRBV9 and TRBJ2-7; possibly TRBD2 for D (7 bases). V shed 0 bases and J shed 2 bases, with 9 bases lying between them. This CDR3 region has 14 residues. Per germline, CDR1 SGDLS and CDR2 YYNGEE. The CDR3 bases are TGTGCCAGCAGCGTAGGGGGGGGCACCTACGAGCAGTACTTC. Translated: CASSVGGGTYEQYF.

V usage is TRBV19 and J usage is TRBJ2-1; a possible D gene is TRBD2 (6 bases). The germline V gene encodes CDR1 LNHDA and CDR2 SQIVND (reference sequence). The CDR3 totals 13 residues. Trimming pared 3 bases from V and 5 bases from J, leaving 8 bases between. The CDR3 spells CASSIGGNNEQFF. CDR3 nucleotide sequence: TGTGCCAGTAGTATCGGCGGGAACAATGAGCAGTTCTTC.

The chain uses TRBV7-2 and TRBJ1-5, with TRBD1 identical over 7 bases. Germline V gene data show CDR1 as SGHTA and CDR2 as FQGNSA. The CDR3 covers 15 residues. Trimming cost V 5 bases and J 6 bases; bases outside gene matches: 10. DNA for the CDR3: TGTGCCAGCAGCCTCCGTACAGGGGCACGTCAGCCCCAGCATTTT. This gives the protein CASSLRTGARQPQHF. Full variable domain (missing parts from reference TRBV7-2 and TRBJ1-5): GAGVSQSPSNKVTEKGKDVELRCDPISGHTALYWYRQSLGQGLEFLIYFQGNSAPDKSGLPSDRFSAERTGGSVSTLTIQRTQQEDSAVYLCASSLRTGARQPQHFGDGTRLSIL.

This chain uses TRBV3-1 (or the pseudogene TRBV3-2) with TRBJ2-7; D is undetermined. The CDR3 consists of 14 residues. V gave up 4 bases and J gave up 2 bases, with 12 bases separating them. Germline assignment: CDR1 LGHDT and CDR2 YNNKEL (reference sequence). The CDR3 nucleotides read TGTGCCAGCAGCCCGAACCACAGAACCTACGAGCAGTACTTC. The encoded protein is CASSPNHRTYEQYF.